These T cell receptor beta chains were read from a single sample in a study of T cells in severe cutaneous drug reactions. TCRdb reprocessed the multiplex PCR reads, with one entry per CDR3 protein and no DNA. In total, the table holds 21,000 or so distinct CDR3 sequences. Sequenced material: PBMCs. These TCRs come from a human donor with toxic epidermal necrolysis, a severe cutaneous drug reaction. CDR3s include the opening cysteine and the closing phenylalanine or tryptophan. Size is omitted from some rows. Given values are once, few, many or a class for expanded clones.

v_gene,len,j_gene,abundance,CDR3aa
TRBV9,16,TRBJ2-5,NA,CASSVGTSGPQETQYF
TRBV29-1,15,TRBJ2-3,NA,CSVESRIESTDTQYF
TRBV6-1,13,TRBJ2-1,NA,CASSEASGTLAFF
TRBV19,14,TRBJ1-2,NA,CASSIRPDNYGYTF
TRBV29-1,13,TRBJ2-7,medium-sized,CSVDEGRGREQYF
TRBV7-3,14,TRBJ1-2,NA,CASSSPGQGNGYTF
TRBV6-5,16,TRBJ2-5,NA,CASSYYQIGTIGTQYF
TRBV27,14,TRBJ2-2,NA,CASSTNRNTGELFF
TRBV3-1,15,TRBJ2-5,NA,CASSQDVGAQETQYF
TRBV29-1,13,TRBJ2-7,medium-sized,CSVEAGGPYEQYF
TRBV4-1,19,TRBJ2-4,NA,CASSQDRAKGLGAKNIQYF
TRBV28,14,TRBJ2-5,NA,CASIKTGKQETQYF
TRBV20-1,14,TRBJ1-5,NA,CSANYRDSNQPQHF
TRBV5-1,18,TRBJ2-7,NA,CASSVGPGQGRESYEQYF
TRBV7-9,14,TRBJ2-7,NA,CASSRAGGAYEQYF
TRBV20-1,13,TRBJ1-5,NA,CSAHMDSNQPQHF
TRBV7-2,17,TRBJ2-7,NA,CASSPMPASTFSYEQYF
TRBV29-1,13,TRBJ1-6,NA,CSVLTGGGSPLHF
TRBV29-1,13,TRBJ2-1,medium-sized,CSVWDSSYNEQFF
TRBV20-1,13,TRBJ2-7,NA,CSATPSGSYEQYF
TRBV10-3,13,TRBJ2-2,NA,CAIMDRVTGELFF
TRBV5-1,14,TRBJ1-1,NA,CASSEQGAQTEAFF
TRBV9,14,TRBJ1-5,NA,CASGGGASNQPQHF
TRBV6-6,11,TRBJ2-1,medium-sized,CASSARHEQFF
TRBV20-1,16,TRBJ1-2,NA,CSASLNADRGKRGYTF
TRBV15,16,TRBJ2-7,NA,CATSRELAGGVDEQYF